A selection of T cell receptor beta chains follows, all from one sample in a study of cytomegalovirus exposure and HLA in healthy donors. Produced via immunoSEQ multiplex PCR; TCRdb's table is partial and in-frame only. The sample holds around 150,000 clones, about three quarters seen once. Sequenced material: PBMCs. The receptors derive from a middle-aged man in good health and CMV-seronegative. Each CDR3 is given with its conserved first and last residue. The order of the fields is J gene, V gene, CDR3 protein.

j_call: TRBJ2-1; v_call: TRBV7-9; cdr3_aa: CASSLGRQERNEQFF
j_call: TRBJ2-2; v_call: TRBV7-9; cdr3_aa: CASSLRRLETGELFF
j_call: TRBJ2-7; v_call: TRBV7-9; cdr3_aa: CASSLPGQGLRHEQYF
j_call: TRBJ2-5; v_call: TRBV13; cdr3_aa: CASTSSTDGETQYF
j_call: TRBJ2-7; v_call: TRBV6-5; cdr3_aa: CASSSDSSYEQYF
j_call: TRBJ2-5; v_call: TRBV4-1; cdr3_aa: CASSQMDREQETQYF
j_call: TRBJ1-2; v_call: TRBV19; cdr3_aa: CASSKTGTGKGYTF
j_call: TRBJ2-6; v_call: TRBV7-2; cdr3_aa: CASSLVGGSGANGLTF
j_call: TRBJ2-1; v_call: TRBV4-1; cdr3_aa: CASSQDPGQGAHNEQFF
j_call: TRBJ1-1; v_call: TRBV16; cdr3_aa: CASSQSQAGSLAFF
j_call: TRBJ2-3; v_call: TRBV7-8; cdr3_aa: CASSVTQGYSSTDTQYF
j_call: TRBJ1-1; v_call: TRBV11-1; cdr3_aa: CASSSNSGLNTEAFF
j_call: TRBJ2-5; v_call: TRBV4-2; cdr3_aa: CASSQDVAGEQETQYF
j_call: TRBJ2-2; v_call: TRBV7-7; cdr3_aa: CASRRGPDTGELFF
j_call: TRBJ2-5; v_call: TRBV10-3; cdr3_aa: CAISESRTSGGQETQYF
j_call: TRBJ1-1; v_call: TRBV30; cdr3_aa: CALGPNTEAFF
j_call: TRBJ2-7; v_call: TRBV5-1; cdr3_aa: CASSGRGGYEQYF
j_call: TRBJ1-2; v_call: TRBV7-2; cdr3_aa: CASSPTRDYGYTF
j_call: TRBJ1-1; v_call: TRBV4-1; cdr3_aa: CASFSPQNDRREAFF
j_call: TRBJ1-2; v_call: TRBV29-1; cdr3_aa: CSVDGTGGAVGYTF
j_call: TRBJ1-1; v_call: TRBV7-2; cdr3_aa: CASSLVGSGNTEAFF
j_call: TRBJ2-5; v_call: TRBV7-3; cdr3_aa: CASSLNPAGAETQYF
j_call: TRBJ2-2; v_call: TRBV29-1; cdr3_aa: CSVGAVNTGELFF
j_call: TRBJ2-1; v_call: TRBV6-5; cdr3_aa: CASSSVLAGGQPEQFF
j_call: TRBJ2-1; v_call: TRBV4-1; cdr3_aa: CASSQGKRTLNNEQFF
j_call: TRBJ1-1; v_call: TRBV29-1; cdr3_aa: CSVETRLEAFF
j_call: TRBJ2-5; v_call: TRBV7-9; cdr3_aa: CASSLGGLETQYF
j_call: TRBJ2-1; v_call: TRBV27; cdr3_aa: CASSLSGRARNEQFF
j_call: TRBJ2-1; v_call: TRBV2; cdr3_aa: CASSVYQVNEQFF
j_call: TRBJ2-7; v_call: TRBV4-3; cdr3_aa: CASSQDRVGHYEQYF
j_call: TRBJ1-5; v_call: TRBV19; cdr3_aa: CASTNRGGNQPQHF
j_call: TRBJ2-7; v_call: TRBV19; cdr3_aa: CASSTGTSGYEQYF
j_call: TRBJ2-1; v_call: TRBV10-3; cdr3_aa: CAIRGLAGSYNEQFF
j_call: TRBJ2-5; v_call: TRBV11-1; cdr3_aa: CASSDRDRGRGETQYF
j_call: TRBJ2-4; v_call: TRBV14; cdr3_aa: CASSLNGGIGLAKNIQYF
j_call: TRBJ2-2; v_call: TRBV28; cdr3_aa: CASSSRGLAGGTGELFF
j_call: TRBJ2-7; v_call: TRBV7-8; cdr3_aa: CASSLVLDYFNEQYF
j_call: TRBJ2-1; v_call: TRBV7-2; cdr3_aa: CASSLVSGAPNEQFF
j_call: TRBJ1-2; v_call: TRBV27; cdr3_aa: CASPGGGTNYGYTF
j_call: TRBJ2-3; v_call: TRBV7-8; cdr3_aa: CASSLVLAGGPNSDTQYF
j_call: TRBJ2-7; v_call: TRBV6-1; cdr3_aa: CASSETGNYYEQYF
j_call: TRBJ2-7; v_call: TRBV7-9; cdr3_aa: CASSLDTGPFHEQYF
j_call: TRBJ2-2; v_call: TRBV11-2; cdr3_aa: CASSLAGHTGELFF
j_call: TRBJ1-5; v_call: TRBV19; cdr3_aa: CASSPQQTGGNQPQHF
j_call: TRBJ1-1; v_call: TRBV4-3; cdr3_aa: CASSRDRGGAEAFF
j_call: TRBJ2-2; v_call: TRBV12-5; cdr3_aa: CASGLTAGGFQEMNTGELFF
j_call: TRBJ2-2; v_call: TRBV9; cdr3_aa: CASSPGLATWTPGTGELFF
j_call: TRBJ2-3; v_call: TRBV7-9; cdr3_aa: CASSLPGTELLFDTDTQYF
j_call: TRBJ2-5; v_call: TRBV11-1; cdr3_aa: CASSPTGGETQYF
j_call: TRBJ2-7; v_call: TRBV5-1; cdr3_aa: CASSLDPGAGGTREQYF
j_call: TRBJ2-2; v_call: TRBV25-1; cdr3_aa: CASSEYRNTGELFF
j_call: TRBJ2-1; v_call: TRBV7-3; cdr3_aa: CASSFSGGAYEQFF
j_call: TRBJ2-3; v_call: TRBV5-1; cdr3_aa: CASSYQDTQYF